The clone carrying this T cell receptor (beta chain) has more than one count but fewer than ten. Its specificity is unknown. Other DNA sequences in the same sample also yield this CDR3. This entry belongs to a study of OX40 agonist ivuxolimab in advanced cancers. The ends were cut back, 8 bases at V and 2 bases at J, with 12 bases in the middle. From germline, CDR1 is MNHNY and CDR2 SVGAGI (reference sequence). There are 13 residues in the CDR3. Findings and limits, study-wide: It was not determined which antigens were specifically recognized by the peripheral T cells that had undergone clonal expansion. Compared with CD4+, CD8+ T cells on average had more expanded clones. The 0.1-3.0 mg/kg partial responders had among the lowest clonal expansion.

Only in-frame clones appear in the TCRdb table, and some are missing; sequencing was by immunoSEQ multiplex PCR. The sample shows about 81,000 clones, around 90% of them seen only once. The starting material was CD4+ or CD8+ T cells sorted from blood, obtained in a trial of the OX40 agonist ivuxolimab. The chain joins TRBV6-6 to TRBJ1-1, with a possible D match to TRBD1 (6 bases). The clonotype was recovered from an adult with an advanced solid tumor such as melanoma, head and neck, liver or kidney cancer. The CDR3 reads CASLRGRNTEAFF. CDR3 in DNA: TGTGCCAGCCTGAGGGGGAGAAACACTGAAGCTTTCTTT.